Below, 12 T cell receptor beta chains from the same sample are listed, as sequenced in a study of blood T cell repertoires in COVID-19. Measured with immunoSEQ multiplex PCR; TCRdb has only the in-frame clones, and not every one. Among approximately 140,000 clones listed, roughly nine tenths were seen once. The specimen was peripheral blood. Receptors were obtained from a man aged 18 to 29 with COVID-19, enrolled during active disease.

The chain recombines TRBV30 with TRBJ1-5; tentative D call: TRBD1 (5 bases). The germline gives CDR1 GTSNPN, CDR2 SVGIG (reference sequence). Trimming left V 5 bases short and J 4 bases short, with 12 bases between. The CDR3 is made up of 13 amino acids. Written as DNA, the CDR3 is TGTGCCTGGGGCTTCGGGGGGAATCAGCCCCAGCATTTT. Amino acids: CAWGFGGNQPQHF. Variable domain in full (rest from reference TRBV30 and TRBJ1-5): SQTIHQWPATLVQPVGSPLSLECTVEGTSNPNLYWYRQAAGRGLQLLFYSVGIGQISSEVPQNLSASRPQDRQFILSSKKLLLSDSGFYLCAWGFGGNQPQHFGDGTRLSIL.

The V gene is TRBV30, the J gene TRBJ1-5; D is possibly TRBD1 (6 bases). Trimming cost V 2 bases and J 7 bases, with 12 bases left between them. Germline-derived CDR1 and CDR2 are GTSNPN and SVGIG (reference sequence). The CDR3 has 13 residues. The CDR3 region has the DNA TGTGCCTGGAGTCTCAGGGGAGGGCAGCCCCAGCATTTT. Translation gives CAWSLRGGQPQHF.

This chain uses TRBV27 with TRBJ2-1, with D perhaps TRBD1 (5 bases). Germline V gene lookup returns CDR1 MNHEY and CDR2 SMNVEV (reference sequence). The length of the CDR3 is 16 residues. The germline V and J ends were trimmed by 1 base and 6 bases, with 16 bases remaining between them. The CDR3 is CASSLFSAPQGNEQFF. The CDR3 coding sequence is TGTGCCAGCAGTTTATTTTCCGCACCCCAGGGCAATGAGCAGTTCTTC.

This chain uses TRBV9 with TRBJ1-1, with a tentative D call TRBD1 (5 bases). The CDR3 consists of 14 residues. Trimming cost V 3 bases and J 1 base, with 10 bases left between them. The germline gives CDR1 SGDLS, CDR2 YYNGEE. CDR3 nucleotides: TGTGCCAGCAGCGCCGTGACAGCGAACACTGAAGCTTTCTTT. Its protein product is CASSAVTANTEAFF.

The chain has TRBV11-3 and TRBJ2-1, with 10 positions matching TRBD2. Germline CDR1 and CDR2: SGHNT and YENEEA. V was clipped by 0 bases and J by 7 bases; unmatched bases: 15. The CDR3 is made up of 19 amino acids. The CDR3 reads CASSLDASASGRARNEQFF. In DNA, the CDR3 is TGTGCCAGCAGCTTAGATGCTTCGGCTAGCGGGAGAGCACGAAATGAGCAGTTCTTC.

This clone appeared once. This chain uses TRBV4-3 with TRBJ2-1, with TRBD1 identical over 7 bases. CDR1 and CDR2 (germline): LGHNA, YSLEER. The J segment lost 1 base and the V segment lost 0 bases, leaving 6 bases of the junction unmatched. CDR3 length: 17 residues. The CDR3 loop is CASSQEARGRSYNEQFF. CDR3 nucleotide sequence: TGCGCCAGCAGCCAAGAGGCGAGGGGGCGATCCTACAATGAGCAGTTCTTC.

This clone occurred once. This chain joins TRBV18 and TRBJ2-7; D may be TRBD2 (5 bases). The CDR3 has 14 amino acids. V was pared by 3 bases and J by 0 bases, with 9 bases between. The germline gives CDR1 KGHSH, CDR2 LQKENI. The CDR3 region is CASSPGSFSYEQYF. The CDR3 bases are TGTGCCAGCTCACCGGGGAGCTTCTCCTACGAGCAGTACTTC. The variable domain in full, with the rest retrieved from reference TRBV18 and TRBJ2-7, is NAGVMQNPRHLVRRRGQEARLRCSPMKGHSHVYWYRQLPEEGLKFMVYLQKENIIDESGMPKERFSAEFPKEGPSILRIQQVVRGDSAAYFCASSPGSFSYEQYFGPGTRLTVT.

The rearrangement links TRBV24-1 to TRBJ2-1, with 10 bases matching TRBD2. CDR3 length: 17 amino acids. CDR1 and CDR2 from the germline V gene are KGHDR and SFDVKD. Germline trimming cut 9 bases from V and 8 bases from J; bases unmatched to any gene: 18. CDR3 DNA: TGTGCCACCTCCACTGGGACTAGCGCCCCGAAAGAGTATGAGCAGTTCTTC. Translation gives CATSTGTSAPKEYEQFF.

The chain combines TRBV28 with TRBJ2-1, with TRBD1 matching 9 bases. Germline assignment: CDR1 MDHEN and CDR2 SYDVKM. This CDR3 is 15 amino acids long. The V segment lost 6 bases and the J segment 3 bases; nucleotides outside the gene matches: 6. The CDR3 sequence: CASRIGQGNYNEQFF. The CDR3, as DNA: TGTGCCAGCAGAATAGGACAGGGGAACTACAATGAGCAGTTCTTC. Full variable domain (missing parts from reference TRBV28 and TRBJ2-1): DVKVTQSSRYLVKRTGEKVFLECVQDMDHENMFWYRQDPGLGLRLIYFSYDVKMKEKGDIPEGYSVSREKKERFSLILESASTNQTSMYLCASRIGQGNYNEQFFGPGTRLTVL.

This clone was counted a single time. The rearrangement joins TRBV5-1 to TRBJ2-3; D is possibly TRBD2 (6 bases). Germline assignment: CDR1 SGHRS and CDR2 YFSETQ. The CDR3 consists of 14 residues. V lost 3 bases and J 0 bases, leaving 8 bases between the germline ends. The CDR3 DNA follows: TGCGCCAGCAGCTGGGGGGACAGCACAGATACGCAGTATTTT. It codes for CASSWGDSTDTQYF.

The chain is built from TRBV5-5 and TRBJ1-2; no clear D. The CDR3 contains 16 residues. Germline assignment: CDR1 SGHKS and CDR2 YYEKEE (reference sequence). The V end was cut by 6 bases, the J end by 5 bases, with 23 bases between. Written as DNA, the CDR3 is TGTGCCAGCACCCAAGCCGAACTACTTCCTAGGTATGGCTACACCTTC. It is translated as CASTQAELLPRYGYTF.

V is TRBV5-4 and J is TRBJ2-7, with D possibly TRBD2 on 6 matching bases. V gave up 4 bases and J gave up 6 bases, with 11 bases separating them. Germline CDR1 SGHNT, CDR2 YYREEE (reference sequence). CDR3 size: 12 residues. The chain's CDR3 is CASSPRRGEQYF. In nucleotides, the CDR3 is TGTGCCAGCAGCCCAAGGCGGGGCGAGCAGTACTTC. The full variable domain, in which reference TRBV5-4 and TRBJ2-7 provide the parts outside the CDR3, is ETGVTQSPTHLIKTRGQQVTLRCSSQSGHNTVSWYQQALGQGPQFIFQYYREEENGRGNFPPRFSGLQFPNYSSELNVNALELDDSALYLCASSPRRGEQYFGPGTRLTVT.